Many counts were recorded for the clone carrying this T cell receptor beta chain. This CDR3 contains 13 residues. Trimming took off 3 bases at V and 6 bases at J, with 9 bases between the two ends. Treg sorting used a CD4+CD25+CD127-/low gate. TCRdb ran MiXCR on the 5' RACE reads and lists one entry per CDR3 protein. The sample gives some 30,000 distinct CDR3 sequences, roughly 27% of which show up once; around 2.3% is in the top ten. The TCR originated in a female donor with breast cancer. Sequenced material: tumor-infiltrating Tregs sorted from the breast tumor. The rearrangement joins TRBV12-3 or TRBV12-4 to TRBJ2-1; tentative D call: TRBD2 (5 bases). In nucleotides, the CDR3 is TGTGCCAGCAGTTTCGGGATAGCCAATGAGCAGTTCTTC. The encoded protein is CASSFGIANEQFF.